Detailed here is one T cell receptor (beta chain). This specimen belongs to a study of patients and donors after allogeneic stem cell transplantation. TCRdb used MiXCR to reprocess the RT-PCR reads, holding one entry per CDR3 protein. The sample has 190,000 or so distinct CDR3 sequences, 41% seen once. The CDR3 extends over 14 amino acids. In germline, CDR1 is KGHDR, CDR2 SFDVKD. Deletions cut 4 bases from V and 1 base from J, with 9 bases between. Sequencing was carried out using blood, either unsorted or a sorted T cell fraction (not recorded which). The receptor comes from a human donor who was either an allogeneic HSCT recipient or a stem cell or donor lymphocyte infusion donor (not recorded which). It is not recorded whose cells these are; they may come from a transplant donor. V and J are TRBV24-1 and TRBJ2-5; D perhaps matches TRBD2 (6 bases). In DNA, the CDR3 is TGTGCCACCAGTGACCGTAGCGGCCAAGAGACCCAGTACTTC. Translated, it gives CATSDRSGQETQYF.